This T cell receptor (beta chain) was identified in a study of cytomegalovirus exposure and HLA in healthy donors. Unmatched junction bases numbered 5, after V lost 6 bases and J lost 4 bases. This CDR3 has 16 amino acids. CDR1 is KGHSH, CDR2 LQKENI, per germline. With 60 Vbeta and 13 Jbeta primers, the PCR was carried out. Repertoires were generated with immunoSEQ multiplex PCR, while TCRdb's copy carries only in-frame clones and drops some. Of 150,000 to 200,000 clones in the sample, approximately 71% are singletons; the top ten hold about 1.6%. Findings and caveats of the study: In a later analysis, parvovirus B19, influenza, CMV and Epstein-Barr virus appeared linked to several top co-occurrence clusters. In a later analysis, TCR beta V- and J-gene trimming was associated with a missense DCLRE1C variant.

As concerns this clone: Its target is unknown.

The chain links TRBV18 to TRBJ2-2; 13 bases fit TRBD2. The TCR was taken from a girl aged 5-17 years in good health and CMV-seronegative. The sample was PBMCs. CDR3 loop: CASSGLAGEITGELFF. CDR3 coding DNA: TGTGCCAGCTCTGGACTAGCGGGGGAGATCACCGGGGAGCTGTTTTTT.